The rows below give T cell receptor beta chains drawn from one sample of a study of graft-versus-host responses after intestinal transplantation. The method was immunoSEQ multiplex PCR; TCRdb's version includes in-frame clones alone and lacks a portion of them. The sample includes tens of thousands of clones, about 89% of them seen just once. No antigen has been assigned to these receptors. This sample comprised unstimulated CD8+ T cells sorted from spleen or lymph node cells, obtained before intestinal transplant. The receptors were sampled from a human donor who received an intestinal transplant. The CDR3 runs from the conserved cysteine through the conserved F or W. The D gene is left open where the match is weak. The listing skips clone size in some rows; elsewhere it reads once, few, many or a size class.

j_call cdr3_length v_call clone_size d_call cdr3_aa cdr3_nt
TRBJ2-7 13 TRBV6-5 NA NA CASSYSIRGEQYF TGTGCCAGCAGTTACTCGATCCGCGGAGAGCAGTACTTC
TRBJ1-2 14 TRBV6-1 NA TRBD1 CATEPGQGFDGYTF TGTGCCACCGAGCCGGGACAGGGTTTCGATGGCTACACCTTC
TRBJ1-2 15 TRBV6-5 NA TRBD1 CASSISGGSPYGYTF TGTGCCAGCAGCATCTCAGGGGGGAGCCCCTATGGCTACACCTTC
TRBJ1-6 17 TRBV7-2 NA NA CASSLVGGSSYNSPLHF TGTGCCAGCAGCTTAGTGGGGGGGAGCTCCTATAATTCACCCCTCCACTTT
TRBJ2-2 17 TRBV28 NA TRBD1 CAGSSRPGQRLNGELFF TGTGCCGGATCCAGTCGGCCGGGACAGAGACTTAATGGGGAGCTGTTTTTT
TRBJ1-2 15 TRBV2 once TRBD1 CASYSWQGASGGYTF TGTGCCAGTTACTCCTGGCAGGGGGCGTCGGGTGGCTACACCTTC
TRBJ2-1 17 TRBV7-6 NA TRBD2 CASSHGTSGSSYNEQFF TGTGCCAGCAGCCATGGGACTAGCGGTTCCTCCTACAATGAGCAGTTCTTC
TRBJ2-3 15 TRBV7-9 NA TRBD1 CASSLRGRKADTQYF TGTGCCAGCAGCTTGAGGGGGCGCAAAGCAGATACGCAGTATTTT
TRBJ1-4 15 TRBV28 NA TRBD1 CASSLGTGGNEKLFF TGTGCCAGCAGCCTCGGGACAGGGGGTAATGAAAAACTGTTTTTT
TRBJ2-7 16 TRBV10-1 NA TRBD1 CASSESKGANYYEQYF TGCGCCAGCAGTGAGTCGAAGGGGGCGAACTACTACGAGCAGTACTTC
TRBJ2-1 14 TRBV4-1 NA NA CASSQVGANNEQFF TGCGCCAGCAGCCAAGTTGGGGCAAACAATGAGCAGTTCTTC
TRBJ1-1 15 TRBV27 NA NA CASSLSYRRGTEAFF TGTGCCAGCAGTTTATCGTATCGTAGGGGGACTGAAGCTTTCTTT
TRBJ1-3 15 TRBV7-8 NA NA CASSQFTSSGNTIYF TGTGCCAGCAGCCAATTCACATCCTCTGGAAACACCATATATTTT
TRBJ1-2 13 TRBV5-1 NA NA CASSLEGYYGYTF TGCGCCAGCAGCTTGGAGGGGTACTATGGCTACACCTTC
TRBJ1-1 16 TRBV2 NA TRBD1 CASSYDRAALDTEAFF TGTGCCAGCAGCTACGACAGGGCGGCCCTTGACACTGAAGCTTTCTTT